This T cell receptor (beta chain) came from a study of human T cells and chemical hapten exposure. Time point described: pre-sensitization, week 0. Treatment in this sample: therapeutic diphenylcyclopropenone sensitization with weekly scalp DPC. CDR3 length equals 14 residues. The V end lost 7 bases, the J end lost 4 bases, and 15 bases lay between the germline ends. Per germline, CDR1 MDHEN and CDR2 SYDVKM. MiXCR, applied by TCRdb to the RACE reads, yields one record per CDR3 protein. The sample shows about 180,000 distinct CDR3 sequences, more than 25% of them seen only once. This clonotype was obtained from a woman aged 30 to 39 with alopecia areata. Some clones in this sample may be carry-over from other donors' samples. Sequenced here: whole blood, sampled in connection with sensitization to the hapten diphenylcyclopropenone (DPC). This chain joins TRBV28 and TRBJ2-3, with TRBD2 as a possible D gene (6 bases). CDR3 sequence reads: CASITGGPPDTQYF. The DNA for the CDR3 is TGTGCCAGCATCACCGGAGGGCCCCCAGATACGCAGTATTTT. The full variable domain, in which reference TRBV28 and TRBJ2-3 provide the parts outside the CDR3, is DVKVTQSSRYLVKRTGEKVFLECVQDMDHENMFWYRQDPGLGLRLIYFSYDVKMKEKGDIPEGYSVSREKKERFSLILESASTNQTSMYLCASITGGPPDTQYFGPGTRLTVL.